This T cell receptor (beta chain) was recovered during a study of cytomegalovirus exposure and HLA in healthy donors. In the PCR, 60 Vbeta and 13 Jbeta primers were used. The method was immunoSEQ multiplex PCR; TCRdb's version includes in-frame clones alone and lacks a portion of them. This sample has tens of thousands of clones, with over 70% found just once. In regard to this clone: What it recognizes is unknown.

Study observations and caveats: TCR beta V- and J-gene trimming was later associated with a missense DCLRE1C variant.

V was shortened by 5 bases and J by 2 bases, with 15 bases between the two germline ends. This CDR3 region has 15 residues. Germline-derived CDR1 and CDR2 are SGHTA and FQGNSA. The receptor's source is a man between 60 and 75 years old in good health and CMV-seropositive. The sample was PBMCs. The rearrangement links TRBV7-2 to TRBJ2-5, with unresolved D. The CDR3 reads CASSVQARTQETQYF. For the CDR3, the DNA is TGTGCCAGCAGCGTCCAGGCGCGAACACAAGAGACCCAGTACTTC.